This TCR beta chain was recorded in a study of cytomegalovirus exposure and HLA in healthy donors. The CDR3 spans 13 residues. In germline, CDR1 is MDHEN, CDR2 SYDVKM. Trimming stripped 5 bases from V and 3 bases from J, with 11 bases between. The PCR made use of 60 Vbeta and 13 Jbeta primers. Profiled with immunoSEQ multiplex PCR; TCRdb holds only in-frame clones, not every one. The table records roughly 100,000 clones, roughly a tenth of them present only once. This sequence joins TRBV28 and TRBJ2-7; no clear D gene. The sequence came from a man aged 45-65 years in good health and CMV-seropositive. Material for sequencing was PBMCs. CDR3 in amino acids: CASSRGALYEQYF. The CDR3, as DNA: TGTGCCAGCAGTAGAGGAGCCCTCTACGAGCAGTACTTC.